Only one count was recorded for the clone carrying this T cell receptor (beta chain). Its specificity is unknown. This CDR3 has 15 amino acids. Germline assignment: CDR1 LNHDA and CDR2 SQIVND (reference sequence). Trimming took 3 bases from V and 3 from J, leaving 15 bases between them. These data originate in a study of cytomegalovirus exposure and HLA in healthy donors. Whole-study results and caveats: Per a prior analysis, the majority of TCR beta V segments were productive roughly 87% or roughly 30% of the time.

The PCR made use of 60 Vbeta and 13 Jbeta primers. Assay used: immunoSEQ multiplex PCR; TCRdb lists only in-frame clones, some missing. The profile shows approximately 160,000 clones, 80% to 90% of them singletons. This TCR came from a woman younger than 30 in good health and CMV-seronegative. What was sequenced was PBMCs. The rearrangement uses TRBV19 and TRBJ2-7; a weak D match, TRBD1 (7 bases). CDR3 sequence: CASSITTGTYYEQYF. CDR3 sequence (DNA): TGTGCCAGTAGTATCACGACAGGGACTTACTACGAGCAGTACTTC.